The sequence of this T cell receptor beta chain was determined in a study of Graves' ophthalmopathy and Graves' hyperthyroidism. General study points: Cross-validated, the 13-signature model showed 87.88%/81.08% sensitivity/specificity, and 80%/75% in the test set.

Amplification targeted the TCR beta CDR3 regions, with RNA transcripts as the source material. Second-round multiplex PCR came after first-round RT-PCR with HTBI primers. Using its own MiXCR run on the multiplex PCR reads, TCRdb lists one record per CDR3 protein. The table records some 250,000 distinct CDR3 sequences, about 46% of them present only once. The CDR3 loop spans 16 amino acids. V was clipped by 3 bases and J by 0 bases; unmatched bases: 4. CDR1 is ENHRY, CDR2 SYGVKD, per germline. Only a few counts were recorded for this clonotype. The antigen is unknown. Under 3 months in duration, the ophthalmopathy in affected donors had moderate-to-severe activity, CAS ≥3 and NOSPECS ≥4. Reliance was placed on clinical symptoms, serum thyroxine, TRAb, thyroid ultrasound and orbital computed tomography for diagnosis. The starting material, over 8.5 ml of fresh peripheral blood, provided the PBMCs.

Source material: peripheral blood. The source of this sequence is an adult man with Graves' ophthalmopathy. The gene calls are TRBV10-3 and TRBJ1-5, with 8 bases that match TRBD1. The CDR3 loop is CAISDWQGASNQPQHF. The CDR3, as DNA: TGTGCCATCAGTGATTGGCAGGGGGCTAGCAATCAGCCCCAGCATTTT.